The subject of this entry is one T cell receptor (beta chain). This specimen belongs to a study of radiation and T cells in renal cell carcinoma. TCRdb's table, derived via immunoSEQ multiplex PCR, lists solely in-frame clones and lacks some. The sample has just over 150,000 clones; roughly 87% are singletons. Noted time point: blood 2 weeks post-SBRT. As to treatment: 15 Gy SBRT to primary tumor, nephrectomy 4 weeks later. This sequence was found in a woman aged 45-65 years with renal cell carcinoma. This material consisted of blood, taken from a patient whose treatment included radiotherapy and nephrectomy.

CDR3 residues: CASSQNIHSYGYTF. The CDR3 DNA sequence: TGCGCCAGCAGCCAGAACATTCACAGCTATGGCTACACCTTC. The V and J genes are TRBV5-1 and TRBJ1-2; no clear D. This CDR3 has 14 amino acids. The germline CDR1 and CDR2 sequences are SGHRS and YFSETQ. The V and J ends lost 4 bases and 4 bases respectively, with 14 bases between them.